The entry below describes one TCR beta chain. What it binds is unknown. Per the germline V gene, CDR1 is ENHRY and CDR2 is SYGVKD. This CDR3 region has 19 residues. The V gene end was trimmed by 3 bases and the J gene end by 0 bases; junction bases not matched to a gene: 9. This sample was included in a study of PD-L1 blockade in urothelial cancer. The overall study: Beginning in about 2014, patients received atezolizumab, given as 1,200 mg intravenously every 3 weeks. Analyzed time points were 3 weeks (second dose) and 6 weeks after therapy began. General study findings and limits: Those with durable benefit had larger increases in tumor-associated blood clones at 3 weeks.

The authors spiked synthetic TCR analog templates into each PCR. Produced via immunoSEQ multiplex PCR; TCRdb's table is partial and in-frame only. The table lists around 100,000 clones, around 90% of them singletons. The time point is: peripheral blood 6 weeks after treatment start. The rearrangement joins TRBV10-3 to TRBJ2-2, with 11 nucleotides matching TRBD2. The receptor was derived from a man aged 55 to 70 with urothelial cancer. The specimen comprised PBMCs, sampled around atezolizumab (anti-PD-L1) treatment. The CDR3 loop reads CAISEARGLAVPNTGELFF. DNA of the CDR3: TGTGCCATCAGTGAAGCCCGGGGACTAGCGGTGCCGAACACCGGGGAGCTGTTTTTT.